The rows below give T cell receptor beta chains drawn from one sample of a study of graft-versus-host responses after intestinal transplantation. TCRdb's table, derived via immunoSEQ multiplex PCR, lists solely in-frame clones and lacks some. The sample holds about 29,000 clones, about 80% seen once. The specimen comprised ileum tissue, sampled 98 days after intestinal transplantation. The receptor source for this set is a human patient who received an intestinal transplant, so some T cells may come from the graft donor. CDR3s include the opening cysteine and the closing phenylalanine or tryptophan. Each record gives: D gene, clone size, V gene, J gene, CDR3 DNA, CDR3 protein. The D gene is left open where the match is weak. Clone size is shown for a subset of rows, as once, few, many or a class of expanded clone.

TRBD1	-	TRBV5-8	TRBJ2-1	TGTGCCAGCAGCTTGGGCACACCAGGGGGCGAGCAGTTCTTC	CASSLGTPGGEQFF
-	-	TRBV9	TRBJ1-2	TGTGCCAGCAGCAAACAGGGTTCGCAGCGGTATGGCTACACCTTC	CASSKQGSQRYGYTF
-	-	TRBV5-1	TRBJ2-7	TGCGCCAGCTTCGACGGGCCAGGGGAGCAGTACTTC	CASFDGPGEQYF
-	-	TRBV13	TRBJ2-5	TGTGCCAGCAGCGTGACAGGGTTTTCCAACGGGAGAGAGTACTTC	CASSVTGFSNGREYF
-	-	TRBV6-1	TRBJ1-2	TGTGCCAGCAGTGGAGGGACACATTTATATGGCTACACCTTC	CASSGGTHLYGYTF
-	-	TRBV5-6	TRBJ1-6	TGTGCCAGCAGCTTGGATCGCAGGGACGACTCACCCCTCCACTTT	CASSLDRRDDSPLHF
-	-	TRBV7-9	TRBJ2-6	TGTGCCAGCAGCATCTCGTACAGCAACTCTGGGGCCAACGTCCTGACTTTC	CASSISYSNSGANVLTF
TRBD2	-	TRBV9	TRBJ2-1	TGTGCCAGCAGCCCTTTCGGGACTAGCAATGAGCAGTTCTTC	CASSPFGTSNEQFF
TRBD1	few	TRBV30	TRBJ1-1	TGTGCCTGGAGTGATGGGGGACAGGGGTATTGGAACACTGAAGCTTTCTTT	CAWSDGGQGYWNTEAFF
TRBD1	-	TRBV19	TRBJ2-3	TGTGCCAGTAGTCCGACCGACAGGGCCCGAGATACGCAGTATTTT	CASSPTDRARDTQYF
-	once	TRBV21-1	TRBJ1-5	TGTGCCAGCAGCTTGCGACAGGGGCACAGGGGTCTGATACTAAGAAAGTTGGATCAGCCCCAGCATTTT	CASSLRQGHRGLILRKLDQPQHF
-	-	TRBV6-1	TRBJ2-7	TGTGCCAGCCAGGCCCAGGGCTCTTCCTACGAGCAGTACTTC	CASQAQGSSYEQYF
-	-	TRBV27	TRBJ1-2	TGTGCCAGCAGTCGGTCCTGGGAAGGTGGCTACACCTTC	CASSRSWEGGYTF
TRBD1	-	TRBV19	TRBJ2-7	TGTGCCAGCGCCAAGGCTGTGACAGGGGCCTTCGGGCAGTACTTC	CASAKAVTGAFGQYF
-	-	TRBV10-2	TRBJ2-1	TGCGCCAGTCCTTTGGACTGGGATACTTACAATGAGCAGTTCTTC	CASPLDWDTYNEQFF
-	-	TRBV10-1	TRBJ1-5	TGCGCCAGCATTCTACAAGATTCGACCCAGCATTTT	CASILQDSTQHF
-	-	TRBV6-1	TRBJ1-2	TGTGCCAGCAGTGAACCCCTGGGACTAATGGCTGGCTACACCTTC	CASSEPLGLMAGYTF
-	-	TRBV7-9	TRBJ2-1	TGTGCCAGCAGCTTAGACGGATACAATGAGCAGTTCTTC	CASSLDGYNEQFF
TRBD2	-	TRBV2	TRBJ2-1	TGTGCCAGCATGGGGACTAGCGGGGTTAATGAGCAGTTCTTC	CASMGTSGVNEQFF
-	-	TRBV30	TRBJ1-6	TGTGCCTGGAGTGCCCGGACCGCCCATAATTCACCCCTCCACTTT	CAWSARTAHNSPLHF
-	-	TRBV6-4	TRBJ2-3	TGTGCCAGCAGTGACAGGGGCACAGATACGCAGTATTTT	CASSDRGTDTQYF
-	medium-sized	TRBV9	TRBJ1-1	TGTGCCAGCAGCGTAGGGGCAGGGAGTGCCCTGAACACTGAAGCTTTCTTT	CASSVGAGSALNTEAFF
-	-	TRBV7-9	TRBJ1-1	TGTGCCAGCAGCTTAGGACAGGAGAACACTGAAGCTTTCTTT	CASSLGQENTEAFF
-	-	TRBV27	TRBJ2-3	TGTGCCAGCAGCCTAGGCCCAGGGGGCACAGATACGCAGTATTTT	CASSLGPGGTDTQYF
-	-	TRBV19	TRBJ2-3	TGTGCCAGTAGTATCCAGGACACAGATACGCAGTATTTT	CASSIQDTDTQYF
TRBD2	-	TRBV11-2	TRBJ2-1	TGTGCCAGCAGCTTTAGCGGGGGGCCTTACAATGAGCAGTTCTTC	CASSFSGGPYNEQFF
-	-	TRBV5-4	TRBJ2-4	TGTGCCAGCAGCTTGGGCAATGCCAAAAACATTCAGTACTTC	CASSLGNAKNIQYF
-	-	TRBV30	TRBJ1-2	TGTGCCGTATCCCAAGGAAGGCATGGCTACACCTTC	CAVSQGRHGYTF
-	few	TRBV19	TRBJ2-2	TGTGCCAGTAGCTCCGGACGGAACACCGGGGAGCTGTTTTTT	CASSSGRNTGELFF
-	few	TRBV2	TRBJ1-4	TGTGCCAGCAGTGAGCCGGGAGCTAATGAAAAACTGTTTTTT	CASSEPGANEKLFF
-	-	TRBV6-6	TRBJ1-2	TGTGCCAGCAGTACCGGACAGCAACGTGATGGCTACACCTTC	CASSTGQQRDGYTF